Following are 20 T cell receptor beta chains from one sample sequenced in a study of T cells expressing NK-cell markers. Reanalyzing the 5' RACE reads, TCRdb keeps one entry per CDR3 protein, without DNA. The sample shows 500,000 or so distinct CDR3 sequences, and about 3.6% sits with its ten largest clones. Material: blood T cells: a sorted CD56 or NKG2C T cell subset, CD4+ or CD8+ T cells, or bulk PBMC T cells (not recorded which). Receptors were obtained from a man between 18 and 29 years old in good health.

This chain connects TRBV20-1 to TRBJ2-5. The germline gives CDR1 DFQATT, CDR2 SNEGSKA (reference sequence). There are 12 residues in the CDR3. CDR3 region: CSAPYIGETQYF.

The J gene is TRBJ1-4, the V gene TRBV12-5; checking the TCRdb D call of TRBD1 is not possible without DNA. Germline values: CDR1 LGHNT, CDR2 FRNRAP. The CDR3 loop spans 17 amino acids. This chain's CDR3 is CASGLSRSGQGNEKLFF.

The chain joins TRBV20-1 to TRBJ2-5; the TCRdb D gene call, TRBD2, has no DNA to confirm it. The CDR3 totals 15 residues. CDR1 is DFQATT, CDR2 SNEGSKA, per germline (reference sequence). CDR3 in amino acids: CSAAGTSGIQETQYF.

The chain joins TRBV6-1 to TRBJ2-5; TCRdb's assignment of TRBD1 cannot be checked, as there is no DNA. The CDR3 runs 14 residues. From germline, CDR1 is MNHNS and CDR2 SASEGT. The CDR3 region is CASSAADREETQYF.

The CDR3 sequence: CSVVVLAGVADTQYF. This sequence joins TRBV29-1 and TRBJ2-3; the D gene TCRdb calls, TRBD2, cannot be checked with no DNA. CDR3 length: 15 residues. Germline V gene data show CDR1 as SQVTM and CDR2 as ANQGSEA.

The chain employs TRBV12-3 or TRBV12-4 and TRBJ2-1; TCRdb calls TRBD1, which cannot be checked without DNA. This CDR3 region has 13 residues. CDR3 sequence reads: CASRQTTANEQFF.

CDR3: CSVVNTLGYEQYF. The V call is TRBV29-1, the J call TRBJ2-7; the D call from TCRdb, TRBD2, cannot be confirmed without DNA. The CDR3 has 13 amino acids. The germline V gene has CDR1 SQVTM and CDR2 ANQGSEA.

V gene TRBV20-1 combines with J gene TRBJ1-5; TCRdb lists TRBD1, though no DNA is available to test this call. This CDR3 comprises 14 residues. The germline CDR1 and CDR2 sequences are DFQATT and SNEGSKA (reference sequence). This CDR3 is CSARGDSFLGPQHF.

V usage is TRBV12-3 or TRBV12-4 and J usage is TRBJ2-1; the TRBD2 assignment by TCRdb is unverifiable without DNA. The CDR3 runs 12 residues. The CDR3 loop reads CASGTSSGEQFF.

The CDR3 protein is CASSRTSGSANEQFF. The J gene is TRBJ2-1, the V gene TRBV3-1; TCRdb calls TRBD2, which cannot be checked without DNA. Germline assignment: CDR1 LGHDT and CDR2 YNNKEL (reference sequence). This CDR3 spans 15 amino acids.

This chain joins TRBV19 and TRBJ2-7; no DNA is available, so the TRBD1 call from TCRdb remains unchecked. CDR1 LNHDA and CDR2 SQIVND come from the germline V gene (reference sequence). This CDR3 is 14 amino acids long. The CDR3 is CASSQGRGAYEQYF.

The chain links TRBV5-4 to TRBJ2-3; TCRdb names TRBD2, which stays unverified in the absence of DNA. The germline CDR1 and CDR2 sequences are SGHNT and YYREEE (reference sequence). The CDR3 has 16 residues. The CDR3 is CASSYRRETYTDTQYF.

The CDR3 protein is CASSRDGETQYF. The chain combines TRBV5-1 with TRBJ2-5; no DNA is available, so the TRBD1 call from TCRdb remains unchecked. The CDR3 loop spans 12 amino acids. The germline V gene has CDR1 SGHRS and CDR2 YFSETQ. Full variable domain (outside the CDR3, taken from reference TRBV5-1 and TRBJ2-5): KAGVTQTPRYLIKTRGQQVTLSCSPISGHRSVSWYQQTPGQGLQFLFEYFSETQRNKGNFPGRFSGRQFSNSRSEMNVSTLELGDSALYLCASSRDGETQYFGPGTRLLVL.

V gene TRBV7-9 combines with J gene TRBJ2-1; there is no DNA to check the TCRdb D call of TRBD2. This CDR3 region has 13 residues. CDR1 is SEHNR, CDR2 FQNEAQ, per germline (reference sequence). This chain's CDR3 is CATLAGEYNEQFF. Looking up the rest from reference TRBV7-9 and TRBJ2-1 gives the full variable domain: DTGVSQNPRHKITKRGQNVTFRCDPISEHNRLYWYRQTLGQGPEFLTYFQNEAQLEKSRLLSDRFSAERPKGSFSTLEIQRTEQGDSAMYLCATLAGEYNEQFFGPGTRLTVL.

The chain links TRBV11-2 to TRBJ1-1. Germline loops: CDR1 SGHAT, CDR2 FQNNGV. CDR3 length: 14 residues. CDR3 protein: CASSGGGLRREAFF. Full variable domain (outside the CDR3, taken from reference TRBV11-2 and TRBJ1-1): EAGVAQSPRYKIIEKRQSVAFWCNPISGHATLYWYQQILGQGPKLLIQFQNNGVVDDSQLPKDRFSAERLKGVDSTLKIQPAKLEDSAVYLCASSGGGLRREAFFGQGTRLTVV.

This chain connects TRBV6-4 to TRBJ2-1; TCRdb lists TRBD2, though no DNA is available to test this call. The CDR3 sequence is 16 residues long. Looked up from germline, CDR1 is MRHNA and CDR2 is SNTAGT. CDR3 amino acids: CASSDTAGGEYNEQFF.

J is TRBJ1-4 and V is TRBV28; without DNA, the TCRdb call of TRBD1 cannot be checked. This CDR3 contains 13 residues. The germline V gene has CDR1 MDHEN and CDR2 SYDVKM. The CDR3 is CASTGGANEKLFF.

J is TRBJ2-5 and V is TRBV2; as DNA is missing, the TRBD1 call by TCRdb cannot be tested. The CDR3 length is 14 residues. Germline V CDR1 and CDR2: SNHLY, FYNNEI. CDR3 residues: CASGLWAAKETQYF.

The genes are TRBV24-1 and TRBJ2-3; TCRdb's D call of TRBD2 is untestable without DNA. CDR3 size: 16 residues. Germline CDR1 KGHDR, CDR2 SFDVKD. The CDR3 loop reads CATSDPSGRETDTQYF.

V gene TRBV12-3 or TRBV12-4 combines with J gene TRBJ1-1. This CDR3 spans 12 amino acids. The CDR3 reads CASRQVNTEAFF.